This T cell receptor beta chain comes out of a study of post-analysis software for immune sequencing data. Looking at the study overall: Relapsing-remitting, secondary progressive and progressive-relapsing forms of multiple sclerosis all featured among disease courses.

Unique molecular identifiers had been added to the TCR beta cDNA libraries. TCRdb re-called the PCR reads with MiXCR, one entry per CDR3 protein. The repertoire has 750,000 to 950,000 distinct CDR3 sequences, 40% to 55% of them found once; the top ten carry roughly 5.2%. The TCR comes from a girl aged 5-17 years with multiple sclerosis. Material: blood.

In DNA form, the CDR3 reads TGCAGCGTTGAGGTGAGCGGGAGACCCTACGAGCAGTACTTC. Protein product: CSVEVSGRPYEQYF. V gene TRBV29-1 combines with J gene TRBJ2-4, with TRBD2 matching over 8 bases. The DNA end favors TRBJ2-7, so the J call may be wrong. CDR3 length: 14 residues. In germline, CDR1 is SQVTM, CDR2 ANQGSEA.